The 31 T cell receptor beta chains reported below all come from one sample, sequenced in a study of blood T cell repertoires in COVID-19. Generated by immunoSEQ multiplex PCR, the TCRdb table keeps only in-frame clones and is missing some. The data contain tens of thousands of clones, around 93% of them singletons. The specimen sequenced was peripheral blood. These receptors all come from a human donor with active COVID-19. The donor label of this sample is uncertain.

This rearrangement joins TRBV7-9 to TRBJ2-3; 9 nucleotides match TRBD2. Germline-derived CDR1 and CDR2 are SEHNR and FQNEAQ (reference sequence). The junction had 8 bases not matched to a gene; V was cut back by 0 bases and J by 4 bases. CDR3 size: 17 residues. Here the CDR3 reads CASSLASSGEMADTQYF. CDR3 bases: TGTGCCAGCAGCTTAGCATCTAGCGGGGAAATGGCAGATACGCAGTATTTT.

The chain combines TRBV12-3 or TRBV12-4 with TRBJ2-7; possibly TRBD2 for D (5 bases). The CDR3 is made up of 13 amino acids. The V gene lost 6 bases and the J gene lost 2 bases, with 11 bases spanning the gap. CDR3 DNA: TGTGCCAGCAGACCACCGGGAACCTACGAGCAGTACTTC. It is translated as CASRPPGTYEQYF.

The chain carries TRBV5-1 and TRBJ2-5; 9 bases map to TRBD1. The CDR3 spans 16 residues. Germline assignment: CDR1 SGHRS and CDR2 YFSETQ. V shed 0 bases and J 4 bases; nucleotides not matched to a gene: 7. In DNA, the CDR3 is TGCGCCAGCAGCTTGGCCCAGGGACAGGGAGGAGAGACCCAGTACTTC. It translates to CASSLAQGQGGETQYF.

The rearrangement links TRBV5-5 to TRBJ1-4; a weak D match, TRBD1 (6 bases). Trimming stripped 2 bases from V and 6 bases from J, with 11 bases between. This CDR3 region has 14 residues. The germline V gene has CDR1 SGHKS and CDR2 YYEKEE (reference sequence). CDR3 sequence reads: CASSFSGGDEKLFF. As DNA, the CDR3 is TGTGCCAGCAGCTTTTCTGGGGGCGATGAAAAACTGTTTTTT. The full variable domain, its missing parts supplied by reference TRBV5-5 and TRBJ1-4, is DAGVTQSPTHLIKTRGQQVTLRCSPISGHKSVSWYQQVLGQGPQFIFQYYEKEERGRGNFPDRFSARQFPNYSSELNVNALLLGDSALYLCASSFSGGDEKLFFGSGTQLSVL.

The chain uses TRBV6-1 and TRBJ2-1; D might be TRBD2 (5 bases). The ends were cut back, 4 bases at V and 7 bases at J, with 20 bases in the middle. Germline V gene lookup returns CDR1 MNHNS and CDR2 SASEGT. This CDR3 spans 16 amino acids. The CDR3 sequence: CASSATEVQFSNEQFF. DNA for the CDR3: TGTGCCAGCAGTGCGACGGAGGTGCAGTTCAGTAATGAGCAGTTCTTC.

V gene TRBV6-1 combines with J gene TRBJ2-5, with a possible D match to TRBD1 (6 bases). V lost 3 bases and J lost 4, with 15 bases in between. CDR1 is MNHNS and CDR2 is SASEGT in the germline V gene. The CDR3 totals 15 residues. CDR3: CASSDPGRGGETQYF. In nucleotides, the CDR3 is TGTGCCAGCAGTGATCCCGGCAGGGGTGGAGAGACCCAGTACTTC.

This chain uses TRBV5-4 with TRBJ2-5; D is ambiguous. The germline gives CDR1 SGHNT, CDR2 YYREEE (reference sequence). The CDR3 spans 14 residues. V lost 0 bases, J lost 5 bases, and 11 bases lay in between. The CDR3 region is CASSLVSGLETQYF. DNA for the CDR3: TGTGCCAGCAGCTTGGTATCTGGGCTGGAGACCCAGTACTTC. The full variable domain, with the rest looked up from reference TRBV5-4 and TRBJ2-5, is ETGVTQSPTHLIKTRGQQVTLRCSSQSGHNTVSWYQQALGQGPQFIFQYYREEENGRGNFPPRFSGLQFPNYSSELNVNALELDDSALYLCASSLVSGLETQYFGPGTRLLVL.

The CDR3 DNA follows: TGTGCCAGCAGTGTGTCAGGGGCCAACCCCCCCTACGAGCAGTACTTC. As protein: CASSVSGANPPYEQYF. This chain joins TRBV6-1 and TRBJ2-7; the D gene is possibly TRBD1 (6 bases). The germline V gene has CDR1 MNHNS and CDR2 SASEGT. The CDR3 sequence is 16 residues long. The ends were cut back, 4 bases at V and 2 bases at J, with 18 bases in the middle.

The chain carries TRBV19 and TRBJ2-1; a possible D gene is TRBD2 (5 bases). Trimming took off 8 bases at V and 0 bases at J, with 11 bases between the two ends. There are 14 residues in the CDR3. Germline assignment: CDR1 LNHDA and CDR2 SQIVND (reference sequence). CDR3 in amino acids: CASGRGSSYNEQFF. CDR3 nucleotide sequence: TGTGCCAGTGGTCGGGGTAGCTCCTACAATGAGCAGTTCTTC.

This chain connects TRBV14 to TRBJ1-1, with D possibly TRBD1 on 6 matching bases. The ends were cut back, 1 base at V and 1 base at J, with 16 bases in the middle. Germline CDR1 SGHDN, CDR2 FVKESK. This CDR3 spans 17 amino acids. CDR3 coding DNA: TGTGCCAGCAGCCAAGCGTTAGGGGCAGGGGCGAACACTGAAGCTTTCTTT. Its translation: CASSQALGAGANTEAFF.

CDR3 bases: TGCGCCAGCAGCCAACTTCAGGGGGAACGAAGCTATGGCTACACCTTC. It encodes CASSQLQGERSYGYTF. This rearrangement joins TRBV4-1 to TRBJ1-2, with 7 bases matching TRBD1. The J segment lost 4 bases and the V segment lost 2 bases, leaving 10 bases of the junction unmatched. This CDR3 is 16 amino acids long. Looked up from germline, CDR1 is MGHRA and CDR2 is YSYEKL.

The chain recombines TRBV28 with TRBJ2-3, with D unresolved. Between the trimmed V and J ends, which lost 2 bases and 2 bases, there was a span of 8 bases. CDR1 is MDHEN, CDR2 SYDVKM, per germline. The CDR3 spans 14 residues. This CDR3 is CASSLIQNTDTQYF. CDR3 DNA sequence: TGTGCCAGCAGTTTAATACAGAACACAGATACGCAGTATTTT. Full variable domain (outside the CDR3, taken from reference TRBV28 and TRBJ2-3): DVKVTQSSRYLVKRTGEKVFLECVQDMDHENMFWYRQDPGLGLRLIYFSYDVKMKEKGDIPEGYSVSREKKERFSLILESASTNQTSMYLCASSLIQNTDTQYFGPGTRLTVL.

The chain has TRBV9 and TRBJ2-5, with TRBD2 matching 13 bases. This CDR3 region has 17 residues. The germline V gene encodes CDR1 SGDLS and CDR2 YYNGEE. V shed 0 bases and J 2 bases; nucleotides not matched to a gene: 4. CDR3 region: CASSVALAGGKQETQYF. The CDR3 DNA follows: TGTGCCAGCAGCGTAGCACTAGCGGGGGGGAAGCAAGAGACCCAGTACTTC.

The V call is TRBV9, the J call TRBJ2-3, with 16 bases lining up with TRBD2. The CDR3 is made up of 19 amino acids. Germline-derived CDR1 and CDR2 are SGDLS and YYNGEE. With V trimmed by 2 bases and J by 5 bases, 11 bases remained unmatched. CDR3 nucleotides: TGTGCCAGCAGCGTCGGGACTAGCGGGGGGGCCCCCAGTGTAGATACGCAGTATTTT. Translating gives CASSVGTSGGAPSVDTQYF.

In this sample, this clone turned up once. This sequence joins TRBV5-4 and TRBJ2-3; 13 nucleotides agree with TRBD2. V lost 3 bases to trimming and J lost 0 bases; unmatched junction nucleotides: 1. This CDR3 spans 16 amino acids. Germline V gene lookup returns CDR1 SGHNT and CDR2 YYREEE (reference sequence). CDR3 residues: CASSSGLAGSTDTQYF. The CDR3, as DNA: TGTGCCAGCAGCTCGGGACTAGCGGGGAGCACAGATACGCAGTATTTT.

The chain recombines TRBV6-5 with TRBJ2-3; D not resolved. Trimming took off 2 bases at V and 3 bases at J, with 12 bases between the two ends. The CDR3 loop spans 15 amino acids. Per the germline V gene, CDR1 is MNHEY and CDR2 is SVGAGI. The CDR3 DNA reads as TGTGCCAGCAGTTACGAGCGTATGGGTACAGATACGCAGTATTTT. This translates into CASSYERMGTDTQYF.

This clone was counted once. The chain has TRBV13 and TRBJ1-5; 9 bases line up with TRBD1. The CDR3 has 15 amino acids. Germline CDR1 PRHDT, CDR2 FYEKMQ (reference sequence). V dropped 4 bases and J dropped 2; count of bases not matched to a gene: 3. CDR3 region: CASSWGQGGNQPQHF. In DNA, the CDR3 is TGTGCCAGCAGCTGGGGACAGGGCGGCAATCAGCCCCAGCATTTT.

The chain is built from TRBV12-5 and TRBJ1-1, with D tentatively TRBD1 (6 bases). CDR3 length: 19 residues. The germline V gene has CDR1 LGHNT and CDR2 FRNRAP. The V gene lost 0 bases and the J gene lost 5 bases, with 25 bases spanning the gap. CDR3 DNA: TGTGCTAGTGGTTTGGTAACCATAATCGACAGGACTGGGACGACTGAAGCTTTCTTT. Protein sequence: CASGLVTIIDRTGTTEAFF.

The table lists this clone with a few counts. This sequence joins TRBV24-1 and TRBJ2-3; TRBD2 matches at 7 bases. The CDR3 is 14 residues long. V trimming: 8 bases; J trimming: 2 bases; junction bases outside the gene matches: 6. Germline V gene data show CDR1 as KGHDR and CDR2 as SFDVKD. The CDR3 DNA reads as TGTGCCACCAATTTAGCGGGCGACACAGATACGCAGTATTTT. It yields the protein CATNLAGDTDTQYF.

The chain has TRBV10-3 and TRBJ2-1; 8 nucleotides line up with TRBD1. The CDR3 sequence is 13 residues long. Germline V CDR1 and CDR2: ENHRY, SYGVKD. Unmatched junction bases numbered 6, after V lost 6 bases and J lost 8 bases. This CDR3 is CAISQDRGDEQFF. CDR3 nucleotides: TGTGCCATCAGCCAAGACAGGGGCGATGAGCAGTTCTTC.

The CDR3, as DNA: TGTGCCACCAGGGACAGTGGGGACACCGGGGAGCTGTTTTTT. Translation gives CATRDSGDTGELFF. This chain connects TRBV24-1 to TRBJ2-2; possible D gene TRBD1, 6 bases. CDR1 and CDR2 (germline): KGHDR, SFDVKD. The CDR3 runs 14 residues. V was clipped by 7 bases and J by 3 bases, with 11 bases between them.

The chain joins TRBV5-1 to TRBJ2-3, with TRBD2 as a possible D gene (5 bases). Germline CDR1 reads SGHRS; CDR2 reads YFSETQ. V was pared by 1 base and J by 5 bases, with 8 bases between. The CDR3 is 13 amino acids. The CDR3 here is CASSLSGEDTQYF. CDR3 DNA: TGCGCCAGCAGCTTGTCCGGGGAAGATACGCAGTATTTT.

The gene calls are TRBV4-2 and TRBJ2-1, with D possibly matching TRBD2 (6 bases). V dropped 7 bases and J dropped 0 bases, with 16 bases sitting between them. CDR1 and CDR2 (germline): LGHNA, YNFKEQ. This CDR3 has 16 amino acids. The CDR3 spells CASNRLPGGSYNEQFF. In DNA, the CDR3 is TGTGCCAGCAACAGGCTCCCCGGGGGCTCCTACAATGAGCAGTTCTTC.

The rearrangement links TRBV28 to TRBJ2-7; TRBD2 is a possible D gene (7 bases). V lost 3 bases and J lost 5, with 17 bases in between. This CDR3 is built from 15 residues. Germline V gene lookup returns CDR1 MDHEN and CDR2 SYDVKM. The CDR3 is CASSLAGASSHEQYF. CDR3 nucleotide sequence: TGTGCCAGCAGTTTGGCGGGGGCATCTTCCCACGAGCAGTACTTC.

This chain uses TRBV6-6 with TRBJ1-5; D possibly corresponds to TRBD1 (5 bases). The CDR3 has 16 amino acids. V lost 0 bases to trimming and J lost 7 bases, with 16 bases between them. Germline V CDR1 and CDR2: MNHNY, SVGAGI (reference sequence). Here the CDR3 reads CASSYSNFAGFQPQHF. CDR3 bases: TGTGCCAGCAGTTACTCGAATTTTGCAGGGTTCCAGCCCCAGCATTTT.

The chain has TRBV10-3 and TRBJ1-3; D unresolved. The CDR3 spans 19 residues. Germline CDR1 and CDR2: ENHRY and SYGVKD. V lost 3 bases and J lost 0, with 21 bases in between. The CDR3 spells CAISDPVRESGSSGNTIYF. For the CDR3, the DNA is TGTGCCATCAGTGACCCAGTACGGGAATCGGGAAGCTCTGGAAACACCATATATTTT.

The rearrangement uses TRBV5-5 and TRBJ2-1; weak D call: TRBD2 (7 bases). The CDR3 has 14 amino acids. Germline assignment: CDR1 SGHKS and CDR2 YYEKEE (reference sequence). V dropped 6 bases and J dropped 10 bases, with 20 bases sitting between them. In nucleotides, the CDR3 is TGTGCCAGCAAGACCTCCTGGGGGGGCTCGGAGCAGTTCTTC. It translates to CASKTSWGGSEQFF.

This chain uses TRBV19 with TRBJ1-2; D gene uncertain. This CDR3 has 15 amino acids. Per germline, CDR1 LNHDA and CDR2 SQIVND (reference sequence). V lost 1 base to trimming and J lost 8 bases, with 17 bases between them. CDR3 coding DNA: TGTGCCAGTAGTATAGTCCACGGCGGTTCTAGGGGCTACACCTTC. It translates to CASSIVHGGSRGYTF.

This chain connects TRBV7-9 to TRBJ2-1; D gene unclear. The CDR3 has 14 amino acids. Germline V CDR1 and CDR2: SEHNR, FQNEAQ (reference sequence). Trimming shortened V by 1 base and J by 2 bases, and 6 bases separated the two germline ends. The CDR3 nucleotides read TGTGCCAGCAGCTTAGGGCACACCTACAATGAGCAGTTCTTC. It encodes CASSLGHTYNEQFF.

The chain joins TRBV2 to TRBJ2-2, with D possibly being TRBD1 (6 bases). Between the trimmed V and J ends, which lost 6 bases and 3 bases, there was a span of 11 bases. The germline V gene encodes CDR1 SNHLY and CDR2 FYNNEI. This CDR3 region has 14 residues. In DNA form, the CDR3 reads TGTGCCAGCAGATTAAACAGGGACACCGGGGAGCTGTTTTTT. Translating it yields CASRLNRDTGELFF.

The chain recombines TRBV7-2 with TRBJ2-1, with TRBD1 matching over 7 bases. J gave up 5 bases and V 1 base, and 11 bases lay outside the gene matches. This CDR3 has 17 residues. Germline V gene lookup returns CDR1 SGHTA and CDR2 FQGNSA. The CDR3 DNA follows: TGTGCCAGCAGCTTAGTAGAGACAGGGAGTGGAGACAATGAGCAGTTCTTC. It is translated as CASSLVETGSGDNEQFF.